This T cell receptor beta chain was profiled in a study of blood T cell repertoires in COVID-19. This CDR3 has 13 amino acids. The junction had 3 bases not matched to a gene; V was cut back by 3 bases and J by 7 bases. Sequenced by immunoSEQ multiplex PCR; TCRdb stores in-frame clones only, minus some. The table shows about 180,000 clones, with 85% occurring only once. This receptor was identified in a middle-aged man who had recovered from COVID-19. This chain links TRBV12-3 or TRBV12-4 with TRBJ2-1, with 7 bases that match TRBD1. The sample taken for sequencing was PBMCs or T cells enriched from blood (not recorded which). CDR3 sequence reads: CASSLTGLNEQFF. The CDR3 DNA follows: TGTGCCAGCAGTTTGACAGGGTTAAATGAGCAGTTCTTC.